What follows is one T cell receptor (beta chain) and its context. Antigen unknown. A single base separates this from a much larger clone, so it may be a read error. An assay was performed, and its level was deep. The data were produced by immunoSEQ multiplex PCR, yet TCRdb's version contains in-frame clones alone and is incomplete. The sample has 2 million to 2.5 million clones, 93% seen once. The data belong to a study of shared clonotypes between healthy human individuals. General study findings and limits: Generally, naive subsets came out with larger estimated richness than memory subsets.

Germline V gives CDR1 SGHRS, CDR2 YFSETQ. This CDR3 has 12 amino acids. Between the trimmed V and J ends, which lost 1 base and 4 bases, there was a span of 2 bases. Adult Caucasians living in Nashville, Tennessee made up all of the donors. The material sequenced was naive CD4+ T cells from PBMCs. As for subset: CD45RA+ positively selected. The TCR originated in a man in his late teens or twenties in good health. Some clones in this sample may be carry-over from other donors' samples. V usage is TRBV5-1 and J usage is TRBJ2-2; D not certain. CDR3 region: CASSLITGELFF. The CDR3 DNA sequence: TGCGCCAGCAGCTTGATCACCGGGGAGCTGTTTTTT.